The T cell receptor beta chain under discussion was sequenced for a study of shared clonotypes between healthy human individuals. Overall study: Researchers drew samples from two women and three men aged 18 to 49.

Everyone who donated was a Caucasian adult who lived in Nashville, Tennessee. Looked up from germline, CDR1 is MDHEN and CDR2 is SYDVKM. The CDR3 covers 14 residues. Trimming removed 7 bases from V and 1 base from J, with 11 bases in between. Note on this clone: Its target is not known.

Study-level points and caveats: Clonotype sharing across a few donors was observed for 5% to 6.5% of naive CD4 clonotypes.

Per the authors' pipeline: Junction-only sequences without quality scores were provided by ImmunoSEQ, so filtering was different. Assay used: immunoSEQ multiplex PCR; TCRdb lists only in-frame clones, some missing. The D gene and trimming were derived from the DNA, and the V and J assignments and clone size from that table. The table has about 600,000 clones, approximately 97% seen once. The chain uses TRBV28 and TRBJ1-5, with unresolved D. Input material: naive CD4+ T cells sorted from blood. The subset was: CD45RA+ positively selected. The receptor was derived from a woman aged 25 to 45 in good health. The CDR3 spells CASKYGLSNQPQHF. The CDR3 region has the DNA TGTGCCAGCAAATACGGATTAAGCAATCAGCCCCAGCATTTT.